This T cell receptor (beta chain) was identified in a study of shared clonotypes between healthy human individuals. Study results and limitations: What rarefaction showed was incomplete sorted-subset sequencing despite large depth. Investigators collected only blood, and repertoires in tissues likely differ. The generation probabilities recorded for non-shared clonotypes fell below those of clonotypes shared by all four donors.

The CDR3 covers 15 residues. Germline loops: CDR1 MNHNS, CDR2 SASEGT. V was shortened by 4 bases and J by 3 bases, with 13 bases between the two germline ends. Free of recent acute infections or vaccinations, the donors were healthy HIV-negative adults. Points on this clone: Its specificity is not known.

Clones were read by immunoSEQ multiplex PCR, and TCRdb kept only the in-frame ones, dropping some. The sample records roughly 520,000 clones, 90% to 97% being singletons. Input material: naive CD4+ T cells sorted from blood. Subset reported: CD45RA+ positively selected. V gene TRBV6-1 combines with J gene TRBJ1-5; D gene ambiguous. This receptor was taken from a woman in her twenties or thirties in good health. CDR3 sequence (DNA): TGTGCCAGCAGTGGTCCCACAGACGCCAATCAGCCCCAGCATTTT. Protein product: CASSGPTDANQPQHF.